Below, 17 T cell receptor beta chains from the same sample are listed, as sequenced in a study of shared clonotypes between healthy human individuals. Only in-frame clones appear in the TCRdb table, and some are missing; sequencing was by immunoSEQ multiplex PCR. The sample consists of about 2 million clones, approximately 94% of them appearing once. CD8 cells classed as naive were CD45RO-negative and positively selected for CCR7, excluding terminally differentiated effector memory CD45RA+ cells. Sample: naive CD8+ T cells sorted from blood. These receptors originate from a man younger than 35 in good health.

V usage is TRBV9 and J usage is TRBJ2-1; D might be TRBD1 or TRBD2, each matching 6 bases. The CDR3 is 15 amino acids. V lost 4 bases and J lost 2, with 13 bases in between. Germline assignment: CDR1 SGDLS and CDR2 YYNGEE. For the CDR3, the DNA is TGTGCCAGCAGCCCCGGGGGCGGAGCCTACAATGAGCAGTTCTTC. Residues: CASSPGGGAYNEQFF. The full variable domain, with the rest looked up from reference TRBV9 and TRBJ2-1, is DSGVTQTPKHLITATGQRVTLRCSPRSGDLSVYWYQQSLDQGLQFLIQYYNGEERAKGNILERFSAQQFPDLHSELNLSSLELGDSALYFCASSPGGGAYNEQFFGPGTRLTVL.

The J gene is TRBJ2-7, the V gene TRBV5-5; TRBD1 matches at 9 bases. The CDR3 covers 14 residues. Germline V lookup: CDR1 SGHKS, CDR2 YYEKEE (reference sequence). V was clipped by 2 bases and J by 2 bases; unmatched bases: 2. The CDR3 region has the DNA TGTGCCAGCAGCTTCGGGACAGGGACCTACGAGCAGTACTTC. Protein product: CASSFGTGTYEQYF.

V gene TRBV25-1 combines with J gene TRBJ2-2; no firm D call. CDR1 MGHDK and CDR2 SYGVNS come from the germline V gene. Trimming took off 8 bases at V and 1 base at J, with 5 bases between the two ends. This CDR3 comprises 12 residues. CDR3 bases: TGTGCCAGCGGCTGGAACACCGGGGAGCTGTTTTTT. Its translation: CASGWNTGELFF.

Remarks on this clone: Additional DNA sequences in this sample encode the identical CDR3. V is TRBV4-3 and J is TRBJ2-7; the D gene is possibly TRBD2 (6 bases). Trimming removed 0 bases from V and 0 bases from J, with 9 bases in between. Germline lookup yields CDR1 LGHNA and CDR2 YSLEER. The CDR3 consists of 15 residues. The CDR3 DNA reads as TGCGCCAGCAGCCAAGATCCGGGGGACTCCTACGAGCAGTACTTC. It yields the protein CASSQDPGDSYEQYF.

This clone was observed once. V gene TRBV7-2 combines with J gene TRBJ1-2; 8 nucleotides align to TRBD1. The CDR3 covers 14 residues. The V gene end was trimmed by 5 bases and the J gene end by 8 bases; junction bases not matched to a gene: 10. CDR1 and CDR2 (germline): SGHTA, FQGNSA. As DNA, the CDR3 is TGTGCCAGCAGCCCAGACCCAGGGGGCATAGGCTACACCTTC. This translates into CASSPDPGGIGYTF.

In DNA, the CDR3 is TGTGCCAGCAGCCCGGGGGACGGATTCAATCAGCCCCAGCATTTT. Its protein is CASSPGDGFNQPQHF. The chain couples TRBV11-2 to TRBJ1-5; tentatively, D is TRBD1 (5 bases). Trimming left V 5 bases short and J 3 bases short, with 14 bases between. The CDR3 length is 15 residues. Germline V CDR1 and CDR2: SGHAT, FQNNGV.

Only one count was recorded for this clone. The J gene is TRBJ1-3, the V gene TRBV6-1, with a possible D match to TRBD1 (6 bases). V dropped 2 bases and J dropped 2 bases, with 10 bases sitting between them. This CDR3 contains 15 residues. Germline V gene lookup returns CDR1 MNHNS and CDR2 SASEGT. The CDR3 here is CASSELRGPGNTIYF. As DNA, the CDR3 is TGTGCCAGCAGTGAACTTCGGGGGCCTGGAAACACCATATATTTT.

The CDR3 DNA reads TGTGCCAGTAGTATAGATTTGTGGGAAAATGAAAAACTGTTTTTT. Residues: CASSIDLWENEKLFF. The genes are TRBV19 and TRBJ1-4; no firm D call. The CDR3 consists of 15 residues. V gave up 0 bases and J gave up 5 bases, with 10 bases separating them. The germline V gene has CDR1 LNHDA and CDR2 SQIVND (reference sequence).

This rearrangement joins TRBV5-6 to TRBJ2-5; tentative D call: TRBD1 (5 bases). Germline lookup yields CDR1 SGHDT and CDR2 YYEEEE. CDR3 length equals 13 residues. V lost 1 base, J lost 3 bases, and 7 bases lay in between. The CDR3 sequence is CASSLRQKETQYF. The CDR3 DNA reads TGTGCCAGCAGCTTGAGACAGAAAGAGACCCAGTACTTC.

The chain links TRBV7-9 to TRBJ2-2; D is unclear. The CDR3 runs to 14 residues. Trimming took 1 base from V and 6 from J, leaving 9 bases between them. Germline assignment: CDR1 SEHNR and CDR2 FQNEAQ (reference sequence). CDR3 bases: TGTGCCAGCAGCTTAGTGGGGATCGCCGGGGAGCTGTTTTTT. It translates to CASSLVGIAGELFF.

V usage is TRBV9 and J usage is TRBJ2-1; 8 bases agree with TRBD2. V shed 4 bases, J shed 6 bases, and the junction held 9 bases outside the gene matches. The CDR3 is 15 residues long. Germline V lookup: CDR1 SGDLS, CDR2 YYNGEE. CDR3 DNA: TGTGCCAGCAGCAGGGGACTAGTTGGGCCCAATGAGCAGTTCTTC. It is translated as CASSRGLVGPNEQFF.

The chain employs TRBV11-2 and TRBJ1-1; 7 bases fit TRBD1. Germline values: CDR1 SGHAT, CDR2 FQNNGV. The CDR3 has 16 amino acids. V lost 4 bases to trimming and J lost 1 base; unmatched junction nucleotides: 9. This CDR3 is CASSYNRGGGNTEAFF. For the CDR3, the DNA is TGTGCCAGCAGCTACAACAGGGGAGGCGGGAACACTGAAGCTTTCTTT.

The V call is TRBV27, the J call TRBJ1-4, with D possibly matching TRBD1 (5 bases). V lost 4 bases and J lost 8, with 14 bases in between. Germline lookup yields CDR1 MNHEY and CDR2 SMNVEV (reference sequence). The CDR3 spans 14 residues. In DNA, the CDR3 is TGTGCCAGCAGTTCAACGACAGTAAGGGAAAAACTGTTTTTT. Translating it yields CASSSTTVREKLFF. The full variable domain, in which reference TRBV27 and TRBJ1-4 provide the parts outside the CDR3, is EAQVTQNPRYLITVTGKKLTVTCSQNMNHEYMSWYRQDPGLGLRQIYYSMNVEVTDKGDVPEGYKVSRKEKRNFPLILESPSPNQTSLYFCASSSTTVREKLFFGSGTQLSVL.

About this clone: Different DNA sequences within this sample yield the same CDR3. J is TRBJ2-7 and V is TRBV14; unclear D gene. V was shortened by 1 base and J by 6 bases, with 4 bases between the two germline ends. This CDR3 comprises 11 residues. Germline V CDR1 and CDR2: SGHDN, FVKESK. The CDR3 loop is CASSQGPEQYF. CDR3 nucleotides: TGTGCCAGCAGCCAAGGTCCCGAGCAGTACTTC.

The chain links TRBV7-2 to TRBJ2-7, with D possibly being TRBD2 (6 bases). The germline V and J ends were trimmed by 4 bases and 7 bases, with 14 bases remaining between them. In germline, CDR1 is SGHTA, CDR2 FQGNSA. The CDR3 contains 13 residues. In nucleotides, the CDR3 is TGTGCCAGCAGCTCTGGCCCCGGAGGGGAGCAGTACTTC. Translated, it gives CASSSGPGGEQYF.

DNA for the CDR3: TGCGCCAGCAGCCAACACTTCGGGCTAGCGGCGGTAGTCACAGATACGCAGTATTTT. Its protein is CASSQHFGLAAVVTDTQYF. This chain connects TRBV4-1 to TRBJ2-3; 7 nucleotides align to TRBD2. This CDR3 has 19 residues. The germline gives CDR1 MGHRA, CDR2 YSYEKL. V shed 2 bases and J 2 bases; nucleotides not matched to a gene: 16.

The rearrangement links TRBV6-6 to TRBJ2-5; 9 bases align to TRBD1. The CDR3 is 16 amino acids. CDR1 is MNHNY, CDR2 SVGAGI, per germline (reference sequence). V dropped 8 bases and J dropped 3; count of bases not matched to a gene: 13. CDR3 loop: CASRLLPGQGEETQYF. CDR3 sequence (DNA): TGTGCCAGCCGGTTACTACCGGGACAGGGCGAAGAGACCCAGTACTTC.